The 11 T cell receptor beta chains presented below share a single source sample, sequenced in a study of blood T cell repertoires in COVID-19. Profiling relied on immunoSEQ multiplex PCR, and the TCRdb table lists in-frame clones only, not all of them. This sample carries some 85,000 clones, around three quarters of them seen once, and the ten largest clones take under 50%. Sequencing was performed on peripheral blood. The receptors come from a human donor in a cohort sampled during active COVID-19.

This rearrangement joins TRBV4-3 to TRBJ1-4, with TRBD1 as a possible D gene (6 bases). This CDR3 region has 15 residues. Germline V gives CDR1 LGHNA, CDR2 YSLEER. V lost 0 bases and J lost 5, with 10 bases in between. The CDR3 reads CASSQDRDKNEKLFF. The CDR3 nucleotides are TGCGCCAGCAGCCAAGATAGGGACAAGAATGAAAAACTGTTTTTT.

The genes are TRBV9 and TRBJ1-2; TRBD1 agrees at 9 bases. CDR1 is SGDLS, CDR2 YYNGEE, per germline. V was clipped by 3 bases and J by 8 bases; unmatched bases: 5. The CDR3 is 13 residues long. The CDR3 sequence is CASSAGTGHGYTF. The CDR3 DNA reads TGTGCCAGCAGCGCCGGGACAGGGCACGGCTACACCTTC.

The rearrangement joins TRBV14 to TRBJ2-3; 8 bases are shared with TRBD2. Germline V gene data show CDR1 as SGHDN and CDR2 as FVKESK. This CDR3 contains 17 residues. Unmatched junction bases numbered 15, after V lost 3 bases and J lost 7 bases. CDR3 nucleotides: TGTGCCAGCAGCCATCGACTAGCGATACCCCACACGTATACGCAGTATTTT. Encoded protein: CASSHRLAIPHTYTQYF.

The chain's CDR3 is CASSPRQGAGNTIYF. Written as DNA, the CDR3 is TGTGCCAGCAGCCCAAGACAGGGGGCCGGAAACACCATATATTTT. The chain uses TRBV7-2 and TRBJ1-3; 10 nucleotides line up with TRBD1. The length of the CDR3 is 15 residues. CDR1 and CDR2 from the germline V gene are SGHTA and FQGNSA. Trimming cost V 5 bases and J 4 bases; bases outside gene matches: 5.

V usage is TRBV7-3 and J usage is TRBJ2-2; TRBD2 matches 9 bases. CDR3 size: 17 residues. In germline, CDR1 is SGHTA, CDR2 FQGTGA. V dropped 5 bases and J dropped 2; count of bases not matched to a gene: 9. In nucleotides, the CDR3 is TGTGCCAGCAGCCCTGACGGGCTAGCGGGAAACACCGGGGAGCTGTTTTTT. It codes for CASSPDGLAGNTGELFF.

The V and J genes are TRBV14 and TRBJ1-6, with unresolved D. CDR3 size: 16 residues. Trimming cost V 5 bases and J 11 bases, with 22 bases left between them. From germline, CDR1 is SGHDN and CDR2 FVKESK. The CDR3 DNA is TGTGCCAGCAGCAAAAATACGGGATCCGACGGAGCACCCCTCCACTTT. Its protein product is CASSKNTGSDGAPLHF.

Only one count was recorded for this clone. The gene calls are TRBV6-5 and TRBJ2-1, with 14 bases aligning to TRBD2. With 6 bases clipped from V and 10 bases from J, the junction kept 8 bases outside the gene matches. Germline-derived CDR1 and CDR2 are MNHEY and SVGAGI. The CDR3 has 15 residues. In DNA, the CDR3 is TGTGCCAGCAGCGCCGGACTAGCGGGAGGAGGCGAGCAGTTCTTC. Translated, it gives CASSAGLAGGGEQFF.

The chain carries TRBV19 and TRBJ2-1; 16 bases are a match to TRBD2. Germline CDR1 is LNHDA and CDR2 is SQIVND (reference sequence). After removal of 5 bases from V and 6 bases from J, the junction contained 10 bases not matched to a gene. CDR3 length: 18 amino acids. CDR3 loop: CASSPRGTSGRGSNEQFF. The CDR3 DNA reads as TGTGCCAGTAGTCCTAGAGGGACTAGCGGGAGGGGGAGCAATGAGCAGTTCTTC. The variable domain in full, with the rest retrieved from reference TRBV19 and TRBJ2-1, is DGGITQSPKYLFRKEGQNVTLSCEQNLNHDAMYWYRQDPGQGLRLIYYSQIVNDFQKGDIAEGYSVSREKKESFPLTVTSAQKNPTAFYLCASSPRGTSGRGSNEQFFGPGTRLTVL.

The chain links TRBV15 to TRBJ2-2; D gene unclear. Trimming took 0 bases from V and 4 from J, leaving 6 bases between them. This CDR3 comprises 14 residues. Germline values: CDR1 LNHNV, CDR2 YYDKDF (reference sequence). CDR3 loop: CATSRDRSTGELFF. The CDR3 DNA reads TGTGCCACCAGCAGAGATAGGAGCACCGGGGAGCTGTTTTTT.

This clone was counted a few times. V gene TRBV9 combines with J gene TRBJ1-6; 8 nucleotides line up with TRBD1. There are 16 residues in the CDR3. The germline CDR1 and CDR2 sequences are SGDLS and YYNGEE. Losses at the gene ends were 3 bases for V and 6 bases for J; bases not matched to a gene: 8. The CDR3 DNA follows: TGTGCCAGCAGCGCTAAAGCAGGGGGCGGTAATTCACCCCTCCACTTT. Protein product: CASSAKAGGGNSPLHF. Using reference TRBV9 and TRBJ1-6 for the parts outside the CDR3, the full variable domain is DSGVTQTPKHLITATGQRVTLRCSPRSGDLSVYWYQQSLDQGLQFLIQYYNGEERAKGNILERFSAQQFPDLHSELNLSSLELGDSALYFCASSAKAGGGNSPLHFGNGTRLTVT.

In DNA form, the CDR3 reads TGCAGTGCTAGTCCTAGCGGGAGAGGGGTAGGGACCCAGTACTTC. Its translation: CSASPSGRGVGTQYF. The chain employs TRBV20-1 and TRBJ2-5, with 10 nucleotides matching TRBD2. Germline V gene data show CDR1 as DFQATT and CDR2 as SNEGSKA (reference sequence). The CDR3 has 15 amino acids. With 3 bases clipped from V and 7 bases from J, the junction kept 11 bases outside the gene matches.